This is a list of T cell receptor beta chains from one sample in a study of cytomegalovirus exposure and HLA in healthy donors. Assay: immunoSEQ multiplex PCR; the TCRdb copy retains only in-frame clones and omits some. The sample lists over 100,000 clones; roughly 67% were seen once. The sample taken for sequencing was PBMCs. These receptors originate from a man between 40 and 49 years old in good health and CMV-seronegative. CDR3s include the opening cysteine and the closing phenylalanine or tryptophan. Clone size appears in some rows only: once, few, many, or a class for an expanded clone.

J	size	V	CDR3
TRBJ1-2	-	TRBV4-1	CASSLGTGGRLIKGYTF
TRBJ1-6	-	TRBV2	CASRTGSSYNSPLHF
TRBJ1-3	-	TRBV6-1	CASTAEISSGNTIYF
TRBJ2-7	-	TRBV4-3	CASSQSPIGAGDREQYF
TRBJ2-7	few	TRBV5-1	CASSLGLAGGGYEQYF
TRBJ1-1	once	TRBV7-2	CASSRRVGRGNTEAFF
TRBJ2-7	-	TRBV19	CASSQVGTRRPYEQYF
TRBJ2-2	-	TRBV5-1	CASRPSGENTGELFF
TRBJ1-1	few	TRBV2	CATQGADPIPTEAFF
TRBJ2-7	-	TRBV5-1	CASSYTGDEQYF
TRBJ1-1	few	TRBV13	CASSFRAQNTEAFF
TRBJ1-2	-	TRBV11-2	CASSFRGNYGYTF
TRBJ1-3	-	TRBV11-3	CASSPAGTTDTIYF
TRBJ2-3	-	TRBV28	CASRLAGRRGDTQYF
-	-	TRBV18	CASSPYRGAYEQYF
TRBJ2-3	-	TRBV9	CASSVQDPSTDTQYF
TRBJ1-1	-	TRBV28	CASSPGTGLMTEAFF
TRBJ2-7	-	TRBV5-6	CASTLSGLRYGEQYF
TRBJ2-7	-	TRBV30	CAWGTGEGWKQYF
TRBJ2-2	-	TRBV19	CASKGRGNTGELFF
TRBJ2-7	-	TRBV19	CASSRTGGFERGSTYEQYF
TRBJ2-5	-	TRBV6-5	CASAPGTGRETQYF
TRBJ1-1	few	TRBV5-6	CASSLLGASRGTEAFF
TRBJ2-3	-	TRBV7-8	CASSLVAGGTSTDTQYF
TRBJ1-6	-	TRBV7-2	CASSTQGNSPLHF
TRBJ1-1	-	TRBV28	CASSSGGMNTEAFF